This T cell receptor beta chain appears in the sequencing data of a study of blood T cell repertoires in COVID-19. Study overall: Specimens from acute and convalescent COVID-19 originated in the United States, Italy and Spain. Nucleic acid was either cDNA or gDNA, and it came from T cells, B-cell-depleted T cells, or PBMCs.

CDR1 is LNHDA, CDR2 SQIVND, per germline (reference sequence). V was pared by 7 bases and J by 0 bases, with 10 bases between. CDR3 size: 14 residues. Original data processing: Amplified reference gene primers provided the basis for estimating nucleated cell counts. Produced via immunoSEQ multiplex PCR; TCRdb's table is partial and in-frame only. D and trimming come from the DNA, and the V and J calls and clone size come from that table. The sample yields about 120,000 clones, around 83% seen once. The sequencing input was peripheral blood. The chain is built from TRBV19 and TRBJ1-5; D is unclear. The TCR was taken from a man in his sixties with acute or convalescent COVID-19. CDR3 sequence: CASTSYFSNQPQHF. The CDR3 region has the DNA TGTGCCAGTACCTCATACTTTAGCAATCAGCCCCAGCATTTT.